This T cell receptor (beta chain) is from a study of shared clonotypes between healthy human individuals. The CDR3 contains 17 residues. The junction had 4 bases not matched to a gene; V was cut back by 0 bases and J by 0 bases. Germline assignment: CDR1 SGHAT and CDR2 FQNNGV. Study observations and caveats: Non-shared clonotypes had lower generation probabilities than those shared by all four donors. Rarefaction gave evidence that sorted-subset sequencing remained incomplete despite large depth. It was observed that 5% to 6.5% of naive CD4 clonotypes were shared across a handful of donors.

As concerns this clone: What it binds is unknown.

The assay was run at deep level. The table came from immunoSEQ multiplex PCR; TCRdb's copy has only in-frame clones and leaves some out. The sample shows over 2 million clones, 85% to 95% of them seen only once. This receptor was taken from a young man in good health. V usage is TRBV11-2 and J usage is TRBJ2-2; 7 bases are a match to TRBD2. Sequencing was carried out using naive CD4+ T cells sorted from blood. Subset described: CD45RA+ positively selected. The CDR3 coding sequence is TGTGCCAGCAGCTTAGAGAGCCGGGGGGCGAACACCGGGGAGCTGTTTTTT. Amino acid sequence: CASSLESRGANTGELFF.